This T cell receptor beta chain is drawn from a study of cytomegalovirus exposure and HLA in healthy donors. About the study: Findings of an earlier analysis included around 120 million unique TCR beta sequences from roughly 190 million T cells.

Primers for the PCR totalled 60 Vbeta and 13 Jbeta. Profiled with immunoSEQ multiplex PCR; TCRdb holds only in-frame clones, not every one. The sample contains 100,000 to 150,000 clones, around two thirds of which appear only once. The source material was PBMCs. The sequence derives from a man in his 60s in good health and CMV-seropositive.

CDR3 DNA: TGTGCCAGCAGGTACCGGGACAGGAGCTCCTACGAGCAGTACTTC. It is translated as CASRYRDRSSYEQYF. This chain joins TRBV7-2 and TRBJ2-7; 8 bases fit TRBD1. Unmatched junction bases numbered 7, after V lost 6 bases and J lost 0 bases. This CDR3 is built from 15 residues. In germline, CDR1 is SGHTA, CDR2 FQGNSA.